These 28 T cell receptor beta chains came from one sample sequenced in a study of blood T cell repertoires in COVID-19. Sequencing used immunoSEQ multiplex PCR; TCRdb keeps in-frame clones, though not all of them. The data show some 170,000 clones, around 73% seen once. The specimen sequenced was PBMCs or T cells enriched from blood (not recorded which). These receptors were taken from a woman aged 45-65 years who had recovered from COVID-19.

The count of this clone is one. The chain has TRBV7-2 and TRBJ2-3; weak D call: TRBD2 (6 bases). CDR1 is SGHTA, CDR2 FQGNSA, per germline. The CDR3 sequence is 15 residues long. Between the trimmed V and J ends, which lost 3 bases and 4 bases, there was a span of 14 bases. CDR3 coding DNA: TGTGCCAGCAGCTTCGCGAGCGGGCCGGCAGATACGCAGTATTTT. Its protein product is CASSFASGPADTQYF.

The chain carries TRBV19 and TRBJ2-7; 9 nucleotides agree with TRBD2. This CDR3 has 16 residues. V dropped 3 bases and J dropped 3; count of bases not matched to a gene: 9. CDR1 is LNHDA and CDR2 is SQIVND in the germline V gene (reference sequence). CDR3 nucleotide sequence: TGTGCCAGTAGTATCGAGATAGCGGGAGTCGGCTACGAGCAGTACTTC. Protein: CASSIEIAGVGYEQYF.

The CDR3 DNA follows: TGTGCCAGCAGTTATAGTTCCGGTACGCAGTATTTT. It specifies CASSYSSGTQYF. The chain combines TRBV27 with TRBJ2-3; no clear D gene. CDR3 length: 12 amino acids. V dropped 4 bases and J dropped 8 bases, with 10 bases sitting between them. Germline V gene data show CDR1 as MNHEY and CDR2 as SMNVEV (reference sequence).

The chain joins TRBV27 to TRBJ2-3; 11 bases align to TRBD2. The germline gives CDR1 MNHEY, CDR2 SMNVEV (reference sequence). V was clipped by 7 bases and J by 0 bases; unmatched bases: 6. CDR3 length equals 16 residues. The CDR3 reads CASKIIAGGSTDTQYF. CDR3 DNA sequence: TGTGCCAGCAAAATAATAGCGGGAGGGAGCACAGATACGCAGTATTTT.

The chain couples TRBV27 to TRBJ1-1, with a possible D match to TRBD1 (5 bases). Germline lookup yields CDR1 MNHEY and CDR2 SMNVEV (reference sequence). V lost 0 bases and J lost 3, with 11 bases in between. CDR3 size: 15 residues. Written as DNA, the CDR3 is TGTGCCAGCAGTTTATCGGGACTGCCGGACACTGAAGCTTTCTTT. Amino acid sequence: CASSLSGLPDTEAFF.

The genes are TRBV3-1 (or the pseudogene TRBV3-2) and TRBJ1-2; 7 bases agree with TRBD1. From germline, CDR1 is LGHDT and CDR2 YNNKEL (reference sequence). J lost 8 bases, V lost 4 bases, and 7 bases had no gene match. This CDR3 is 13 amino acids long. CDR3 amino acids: CASSLQGSEGYTF. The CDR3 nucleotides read TGTGCCAGCAGCCTACAGGGGAGCGAGGGCTACACCTTC.

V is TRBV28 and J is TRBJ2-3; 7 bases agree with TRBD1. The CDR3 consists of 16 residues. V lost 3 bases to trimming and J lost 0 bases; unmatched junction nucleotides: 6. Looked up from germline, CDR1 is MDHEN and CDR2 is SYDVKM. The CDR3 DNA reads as TGTGCCAGCAGTTTCCCAGGGGGATTAAGCACAGATACGCAGTATTTT. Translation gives CASSFPGGLSTDTQYF.

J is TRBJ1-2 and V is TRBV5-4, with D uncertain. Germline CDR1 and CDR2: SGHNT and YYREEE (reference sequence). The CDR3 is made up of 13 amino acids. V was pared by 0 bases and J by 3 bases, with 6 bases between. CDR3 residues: CASSLVSDYGYTF. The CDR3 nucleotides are TGTGCCAGCAGCTTGGTATCCGACTATGGCTACACCTTC.

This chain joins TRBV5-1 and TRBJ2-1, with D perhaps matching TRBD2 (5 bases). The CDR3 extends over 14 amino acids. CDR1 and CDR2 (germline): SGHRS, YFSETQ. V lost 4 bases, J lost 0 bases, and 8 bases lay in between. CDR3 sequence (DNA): TGCGCCAGCAGCCCGGGGAGCTCCTACAATGAGCAGTTCTTC. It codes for CASSPGSSYNEQFF.

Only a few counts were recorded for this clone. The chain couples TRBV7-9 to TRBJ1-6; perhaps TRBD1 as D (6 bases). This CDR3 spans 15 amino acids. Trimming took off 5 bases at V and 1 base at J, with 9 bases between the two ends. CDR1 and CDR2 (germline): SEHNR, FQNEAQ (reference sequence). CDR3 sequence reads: CASSRDRSYNSPLHF. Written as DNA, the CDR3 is TGTGCCAGCAGCCGAGACAGGTCCTATAATTCACCCCTCCACTTT.

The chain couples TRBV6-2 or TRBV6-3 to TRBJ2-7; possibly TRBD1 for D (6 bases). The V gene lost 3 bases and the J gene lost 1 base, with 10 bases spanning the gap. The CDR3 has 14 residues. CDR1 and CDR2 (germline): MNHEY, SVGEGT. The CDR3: CASSYYGQSYEQYF. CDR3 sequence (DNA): TGTGCCAGCAGTTATTACGGACAGTCCTACGAGCAGTACTTC.

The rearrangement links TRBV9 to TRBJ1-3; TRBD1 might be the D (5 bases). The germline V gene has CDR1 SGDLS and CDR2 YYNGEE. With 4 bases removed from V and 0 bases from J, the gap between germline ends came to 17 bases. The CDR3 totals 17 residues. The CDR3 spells CASSPQMGQISGNTIYF. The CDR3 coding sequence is TGTGCCAGCAGCCCCCAAATGGGGCAAATCTCTGGAAACACCATATATTTT.

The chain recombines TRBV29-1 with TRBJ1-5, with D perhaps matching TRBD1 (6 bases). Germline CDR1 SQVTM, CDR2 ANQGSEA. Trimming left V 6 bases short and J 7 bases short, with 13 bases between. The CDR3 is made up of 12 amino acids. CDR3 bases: TGCAGCGTCTCTCAGGGGAACCAGCCCCAGCATTTT. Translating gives CSVSQGNQPQHF. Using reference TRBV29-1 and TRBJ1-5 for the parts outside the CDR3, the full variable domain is SAVISQKPSRDICQRGTSLTIQCQVDSQVTMMFWYRQQPGQSLTLIATANQGSEATYESGFVIDKFPISRPNLTFSTLTVSNMSPEDSSIYLCSVSQGNQPQHFGDGTRLSIL.

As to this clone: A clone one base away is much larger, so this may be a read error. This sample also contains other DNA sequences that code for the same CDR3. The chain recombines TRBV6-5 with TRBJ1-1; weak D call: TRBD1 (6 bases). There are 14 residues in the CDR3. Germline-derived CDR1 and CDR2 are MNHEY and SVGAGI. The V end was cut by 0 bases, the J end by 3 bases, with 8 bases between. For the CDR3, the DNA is TGTGCCAGCAGTTACTCGTCAGGGGACACTGAAGCTTTCTTT. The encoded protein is CASSYSSGDTEAFF.

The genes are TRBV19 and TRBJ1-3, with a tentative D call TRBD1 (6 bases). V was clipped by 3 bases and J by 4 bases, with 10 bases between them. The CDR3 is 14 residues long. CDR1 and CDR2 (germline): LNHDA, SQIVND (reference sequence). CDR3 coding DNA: TGTGCCAGTAGTATTTCAGGGGTCGGAAACACCATATATTTT. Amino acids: CASSISGVGNTIYF.

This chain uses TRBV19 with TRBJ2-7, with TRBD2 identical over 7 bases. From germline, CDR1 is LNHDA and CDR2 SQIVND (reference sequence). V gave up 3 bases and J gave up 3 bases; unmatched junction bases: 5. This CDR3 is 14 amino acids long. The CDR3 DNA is TGTGCCAGTAGTATCAGCGGGGCGGACTACGAGCAGTACTTC. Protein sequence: CASSISGADYEQYF. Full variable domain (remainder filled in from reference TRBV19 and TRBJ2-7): DGGITQSPKYLFRKEGQNVTLSCEQNLNHDAMYWYRQDPGQGLRLIYYSQIVNDFQKGDIAEGYSVSREKKESFPLTVTSAQKNPTAFYLCASSISGADYEQYFGPGTRLTVT.

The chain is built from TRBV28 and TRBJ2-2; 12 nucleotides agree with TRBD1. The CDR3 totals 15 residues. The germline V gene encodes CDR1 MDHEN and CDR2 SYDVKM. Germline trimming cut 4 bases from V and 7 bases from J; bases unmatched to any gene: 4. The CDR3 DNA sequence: TGTGCCAGCAGTTCCCGGGACAGGGGGCACGGGGAGCTGTTTTTT. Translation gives CASSSRDRGHGELFF.

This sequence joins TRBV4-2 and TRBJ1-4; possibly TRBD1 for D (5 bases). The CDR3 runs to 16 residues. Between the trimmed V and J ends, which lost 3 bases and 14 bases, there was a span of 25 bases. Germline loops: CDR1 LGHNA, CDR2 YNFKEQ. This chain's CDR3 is CASSHNDRDSLGWLFF. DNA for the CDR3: TGTGCCAGCAGCCACAATGACCGGGACTCTCTTGGATGGCTGTTTTTT.

The CDR3 here is CASGYTQVDEQYF. The CDR3 coding sequence is TGTGCCAGCGGATACACACAGGTCGACGAGCAGTACTTC. This sequence joins TRBV27 and TRBJ2-7; a weak D match, TRBD1 (5 bases). The V and J ends lost 8 bases and 5 bases respectively, with 16 bases between them. Germline values: CDR1 MNHEY, CDR2 SMNVEV (reference sequence). The CDR3 sequence is 13 residues long.

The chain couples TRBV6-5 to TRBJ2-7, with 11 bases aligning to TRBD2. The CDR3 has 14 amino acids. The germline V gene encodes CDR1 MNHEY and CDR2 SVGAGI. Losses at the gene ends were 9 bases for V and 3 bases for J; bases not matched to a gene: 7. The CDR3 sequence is CASHSGRELYEQYF. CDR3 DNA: TGTGCCAGTCATAGCGGGAGGGAGCTCTACGAGCAGTACTTC.

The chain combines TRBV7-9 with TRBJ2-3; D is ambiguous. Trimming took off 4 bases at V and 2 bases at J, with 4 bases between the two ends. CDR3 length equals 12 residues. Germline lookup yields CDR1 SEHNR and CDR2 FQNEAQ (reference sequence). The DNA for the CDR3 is TGTGCCAGCAGCTCAGTCACAGATACGCAGTATTTT. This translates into CASSSVTDTQYF.

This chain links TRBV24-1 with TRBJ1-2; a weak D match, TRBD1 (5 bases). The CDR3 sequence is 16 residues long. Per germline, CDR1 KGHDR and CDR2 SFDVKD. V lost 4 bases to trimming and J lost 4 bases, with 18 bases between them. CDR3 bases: TGTGCCACCAGTGACAGAGACCGCAGGGATTCCTATGGCTACACCTTC. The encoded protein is CATSDRDRRDSYGYTF.

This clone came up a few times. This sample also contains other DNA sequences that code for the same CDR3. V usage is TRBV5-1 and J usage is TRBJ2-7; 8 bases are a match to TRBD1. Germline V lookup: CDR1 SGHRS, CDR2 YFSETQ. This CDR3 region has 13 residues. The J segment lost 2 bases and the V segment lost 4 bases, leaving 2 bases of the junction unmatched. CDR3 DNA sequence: TGCGCCAGCAGCCCGACAGGGGCCTACGAGCAGTACTTC. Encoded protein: CASSPTGAYEQYF.

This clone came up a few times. The CDR3 protein is CSVRGGETQYF. The CDR3 bases are TGCAGCGTTAGGGGGGGAGAGACCCAGTACTTC. The chain links TRBV29-1 to TRBJ2-5; tentative D call: TRBD2 (7 bases). Trimming removed 5 bases from V and 4 bases from J, with 8 bases in between. Per the germline V gene, CDR1 is SQVTM and CDR2 is ANQGSEA. The CDR3 runs to 11 residues. The variable domain in full, completed from reference TRBV29-1 and TRBJ2-5, reads SAVISQKPSRDICQRGTSLTIQCQVDSQVTMMFWYRQQPGQSLTLIATANQGSEATYESGFVIDKFPISRPNLTFSTLTVSNMSPEDSSIYLCSVRGGETQYFGPGTRLLVL.

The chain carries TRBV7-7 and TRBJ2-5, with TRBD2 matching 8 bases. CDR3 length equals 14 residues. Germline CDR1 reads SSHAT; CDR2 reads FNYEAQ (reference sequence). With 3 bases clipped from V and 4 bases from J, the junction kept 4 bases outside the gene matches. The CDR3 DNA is TGTGCCAGCAGCTTGGACGGGAGGGTAGAGACCCAGTACTTC. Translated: CASSLDGRVETQYF.

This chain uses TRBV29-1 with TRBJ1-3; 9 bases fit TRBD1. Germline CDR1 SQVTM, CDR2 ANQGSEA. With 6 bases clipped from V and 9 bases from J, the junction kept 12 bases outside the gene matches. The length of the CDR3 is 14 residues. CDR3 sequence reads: CSVARDRDRSTIYF. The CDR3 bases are TGCAGCGTAGCTCGGGACAGGGATCGGAGCACCATATATTTT. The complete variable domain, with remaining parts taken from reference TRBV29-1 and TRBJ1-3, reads SAVISQKPSRDICQRGTSLTIQCQVDSQVTMMFWYRQQPGQSLTLIATANQGSEATYESGFVIDKFPISRPNLTFSTLTVSNMSPEDSSIYLCSVARDRDRSTIYFGEGSWLTVV.

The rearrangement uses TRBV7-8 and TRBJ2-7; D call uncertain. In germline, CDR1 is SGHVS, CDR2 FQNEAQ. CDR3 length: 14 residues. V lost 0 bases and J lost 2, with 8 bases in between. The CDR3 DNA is TGTGCCAGCAGCTTAGCGGCATTCACCTACGAGCAGTACTTC. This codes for CASSLAAFTYEQYF.

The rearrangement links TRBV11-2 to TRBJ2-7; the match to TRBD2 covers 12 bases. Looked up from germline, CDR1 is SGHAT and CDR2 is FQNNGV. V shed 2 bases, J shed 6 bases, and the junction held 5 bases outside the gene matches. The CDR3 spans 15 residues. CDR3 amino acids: CASSLLAGGLFEQYF. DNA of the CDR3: TGTGCCAGCAGCTTACTAGCGGGAGGGCTCTTCGAGCAGTACTTC.